These T cell receptor beta chains were read from a single sample in a study of blood T cell repertoires in COVID-19. TCRdb's table, derived via immunoSEQ multiplex PCR, lists solely in-frame clones and lacks some. The sample has 250,000 to 300,000 clones; roughly 90% are singletons. Specimen: peripheral blood. The receptors originated from a man aged 45-65 years with acute or convalescent COVID-19. The CDR3 runs from the conserved cysteine through the conserved F or W. The D gene is left open where the match is weak. The listing skips clone size in some rows; elsewhere it reads once, few, many or a size class.

clone size,D gene,J gene,V gene,CDR3 DNA,CDR3 protein
-,-,TRBJ1-4,TRBV10-3,TGTGCCATCAGTGATTCCTCAACTAATGAAAAACTGTTTTTT,CAISDSSTNEKLFF
-,TRBD1,TRBJ2-5,TRBV4-1,TGCGCCAGCAGCCAAGTGGGACAGAACCAAGAGACCCAGTACTTC,CASSQVGQNQETQYF
once,TRBD2,TRBJ2-7,TRBV5-4,TGTGCCAGCAGCGCGGGGGACAGCGGGGGGCCGAACGAGCAGTACTTC,CASSAGDSGGPNEQYF
-,-,TRBJ1-3,TRBV5-1,TGCGCCAGCGCCGACAGAACTGGAAACACCATATATTTT,CASADRTGNTIYF
-,TRBD1,TRBJ1-2,TRBV30,TGTGCCTGGAGTCCAACAGGGGTAGGGGGCTACACCTTC,CAWSPTGVGGYTF
few,-,TRBJ1-5,TRBV4-1,TGCGCCAGCAGCCAAGAGTCATTTTATCAGCCCCAGCATTTT,CASSQESFYQPQHF
-,TRBD1,TRBJ2-2,TRBV5-1,TGCGCCAGCAGCTACCTAGGACAGGGCACAGGCACCGGGGAGCTGTTTTTT,CASSYLGQGTGTGELFF
-,-,TRBJ1-1,TRBV11-2,TGTGCCAGCAGCTTGAGTTGGTCCGCGGCGGGAACTGAAGCTTTCTTT,CASSLSWSAAGTEAFF
-,TRBD2,TRBJ2-5,TRBV7-2,TGTGCCAGCAGCTTATCTAGCGGGGGAGAGACCCAGTACTTC,CASSLSSGGETQYF
-,TRBD1,TRBJ2-2,TRBV5-1,TGCGCCAGCAGCGCCGGGCCAGGGGGCAACACCGGGGAGCTGTTTTTT,CASSAGPGGNTGELFF
once,-,TRBJ1-6,TRBV9,TGTGCCAGCAGCGTAGCTTCGGACAGTCTCTCCTATAATTCACCCCTCCACTTT,CASSVASDSLSYNSPLHF
-,-,TRBJ1-5,TRBV3-1/TRBV3-2,TGTGCCAGCAGCCAAGATTGGAGGGATGGAAATCAGCCCCAGCATTTT,CASSQDWRDGNQPQHF
-,TRBD2,TRBJ2-5,TRBV2,TGTGCCAGCAGTGTGACTAGCGGGGGGGTAGAGGCCCAGTACTTC,CASSVTSGGVEAQYF
-,-,TRBJ2-6,TRBV9,TGTGCCAGCAGTAGCGGCAGCTTCTCTGGGGCCAACGTCCTGACTTTC,CASSSGSFSGANVLTF
-,TRBD1,TRBJ1-3,TRBV10-3,TGTGCCATCAGTGGGCCGGGACAGACCTCTGGAAACACCATATATTTT,CAISGPGQTSGNTIYF
once,-,TRBJ2-3,TRBV20-1,TGCAGTGCTTCTGACTCGGATACGCAGTATTTT,CSASDSDTQYF
-,TRBD1,TRBJ2-2,TRBV27,TGTGCCAGCTCCCAGGACAGGGGCACCGGGGAGCTGTTTTTT,CASSQDRGTGELFF
-,TRBD1,TRBJ2-3,TRBV13,TGTGCCAGCAGCGCACAGGGGCTTAGCACAGATACGCAGTATTTT,CASSAQGLSTDTQYF
-,-,TRBJ2-1,TRBV7-2,TGTGCCAGCAGCTTAGGTCCGAGTCGGGAGCAGTTCTTC,CASSLGPSREQFF
-,TRBD2,TRBJ2-3,TRBV6-1,TGTGCCAGCAGTGAGATTAGCGGGGGGACAGATACGCAGTATTTT,CASSEISGGTDTQYF
once,-,TRBJ1-3,TRBV13,TGTGCCAGCACCTCGACAGGCTCTGGAAACACCATATATTTT,CASTSTGSGNTIYF
-,-,TRBJ1-4,TRBV2,TGTGCCAGCGGGGCGTTCGGAAGGAGTGAAAAACTGTTTTTT,CASGAFGRSEKLFF